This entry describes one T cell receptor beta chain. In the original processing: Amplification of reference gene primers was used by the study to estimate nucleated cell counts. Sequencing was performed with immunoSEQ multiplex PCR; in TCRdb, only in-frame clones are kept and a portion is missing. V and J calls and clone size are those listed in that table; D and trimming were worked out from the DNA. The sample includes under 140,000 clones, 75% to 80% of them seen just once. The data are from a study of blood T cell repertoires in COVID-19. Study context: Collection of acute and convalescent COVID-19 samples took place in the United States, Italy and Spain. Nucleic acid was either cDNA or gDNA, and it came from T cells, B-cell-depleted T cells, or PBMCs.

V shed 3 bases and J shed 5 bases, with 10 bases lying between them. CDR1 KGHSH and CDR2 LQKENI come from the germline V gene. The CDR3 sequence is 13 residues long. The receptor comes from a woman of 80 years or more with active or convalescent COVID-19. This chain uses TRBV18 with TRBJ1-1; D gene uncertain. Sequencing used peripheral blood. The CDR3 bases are TGTGCCAGCTCACCGGAGCGGCGGACTGAAGCTTTCTTT. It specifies CASSPERRTEAFF.